This TCR beta chain was observed in a study of shared clonotypes between healthy human individuals. V lost 1 base to trimming and J lost 3 bases, with 7 bases between them. The CDR3 covers 13 residues. The germline V gene has CDR1 SGHDN and CDR2 FVKESK. The data were produced by immunoSEQ multiplex PCR, yet TCRdb's version contains in-frame clones alone and is incomplete. This table has 2 million to 2.5 million clones, approximately 94% appearing once. The sequenced sample was naive CD4+ T cells from PBMCs. Sample subset: CD45RA+ positively selected. The chain has TRBV14 and TRBJ2-7; D unclear. This TCR came from a man younger than 35 in good health. Some clones in this sample may be carry-over from other donors' samples. For the CDR3, the DNA is TGTGCCAGCAGCCAAGGCCGCCGCTACGAGCAGTACTTC. It yields the protein CASSQGRRYEQYF.